Below are 15 T cell receptor beta chains sequenced from a single sample in a study of cytotoxic CD8 clonotypes in ibrutinib-treated CLL. Method: immunoSEQ multiplex PCR; TCRdb's copy keeps in-frame clones and lacks some. The sample records 50,000 or so clones, less than 85% being singletons. The specimen was PBMCs, collected after 24 months of ibrutinib treatment. The receptors here all came from a human donor with chronic lymphocytic leukemia.

The rearrangement links TRBV6-1 to TRBJ1-1; 9 bases are shared with TRBD1. Germline-derived CDR1 and CDR2 are MNHNS and SASEGT. J was trimmed by 7 bases and V by 7 bases; bases with no gene match: 13. The CDR3 runs to 15 residues. The CDR3 reads CASKLPGQGFNEAFF. DNA of the CDR3: TGTGCCAGCAAACTTCCGGGACAGGGATTCAATGAAGCTTTCTTT.

V and J are TRBV5-4 and TRBJ2-3, with D possibly matching TRBD1 (5 bases). The ends were cut back, 0 bases at V and 7 bases at J, with 15 bases in the middle. Germline V CDR1 and CDR2: SGHNT, YYREEE (reference sequence). The CDR3 consists of 15 residues. This CDR3 is CASSLDKRSGNTQYF. Written as DNA, the CDR3 is TGTGCCAGCAGCTTGGATAAGCGCTCAGGGAATACGCAGTATTTT.

The genes are TRBV6-1 and TRBJ2-6, with no clear D. Trimming shortened V by 1 base and J by 0 bases, and 7 bases separated the two germline ends. This CDR3 contains 16 residues. Germline CDR1 reads MNHNS; CDR2 reads SASEGT. The chain's CDR3 is CASSEGQFSGANVLTF. CDR3 in DNA: TGTGCCAGCAGTGAAGGGCAGTTCTCTGGGGCCAACGTCCTGACTTTC.

Only a few counts were recorded for this clone. V usage is TRBV6-1 and J usage is TRBJ1-3; possibly TRBD1 for D (6 bases). The CDR3 sequence is 17 residues long. Trimming left V 4 bases short and J 4 bases short, with 20 bases between. Germline values: CDR1 MNHNS, CDR2 SASEGT. The CDR3 sequence is CASSVILAGAEGNTIYF. The CDR3 nucleotides read TGTGCCAGCAGTGTTATATTAGCAGGGGCGGAGGGAAACACCATATATTTT.

The rearrangement joins TRBV11-2 to TRBJ2-1, with TRBD2 identical over 7 bases. This CDR3 has 15 amino acids. V lost 4 bases to trimming and J lost 6 bases; unmatched junction nucleotides: 9. Germline lookup yields CDR1 SGHAT and CDR2 FQNNGV. CDR3 nucleotides: TGTGCCAGCAGCTACCTTAGCGGGCCCACCAATGAGCAGTTCTTC. This codes for CASSYLSGPTNEQFF. Full variable domain (outside the CDR3, taken from reference TRBV11-2 and TRBJ2-1): EAGVAQSPRYKIIEKRQSVAFWCNPISGHATLYWYQQILGQGPKLLIQFQNNGVVDDSQLPKDRFSAERLKGVDSTLKIQPAKLEDSAVYLCASSYLSGPTNEQFFGPGTRLTVL.

The chain employs TRBV4-3 and TRBJ2-7; unclear D gene. The CDR3 loop spans 13 amino acids. V lost 4 bases to trimming and J lost 0 bases, with 7 bases between them. CDR1 is LGHNA, CDR2 YSLEER, per germline. The DNA for the CDR3 is TGCGCCAGCAGCCGGGGAAGCTCCTACGAGCAGTACTTC. This sequence encodes CASSRGSSYEQYF.

This clone was counted between two and nine times. The CDR3: CASTPDSKYQPQHF. The DNA of the CDR3 is TGTGCCAGTACCCCGGACAGCAAGTATCAGCCCCAGCATTTT. The chain carries TRBV19 and TRBJ1-5, with a tentative D call TRBD1 (6 bases). The CDR3 loop spans 14 amino acids. Per germline, CDR1 LNHDA and CDR2 SQIVND (reference sequence). V lost 7 bases to trimming and J lost 5 bases, with 15 bases between them. Combining the CDR3 with reference TRBV19 and TRBJ1-5 gives the whole variable domain DGGITQSPKYLFRKEGQNVTLSCEQNLNHDAMYWYRQDPGQGLRLIYYSQIVNDFQKGDIAEGYSVSREKKESFPLTVTSAQKNPTAFYLCASTPDSKYQPQHFGDGTRLSIL.

This clone was found once. The V and J genes are TRBV29-1 and TRBJ2-5; 8 positions agree with TRBD1. Germline V CDR1 and CDR2: SQVTM, ANQGSEA. V gave up 0 bases and J gave up 3 bases; unmatched junction bases: 18. The CDR3 is made up of 19 amino acids. CDR3 sequence: CSVEDRGFGQGRVEETQYF. CDR3 DNA: TGCAGCGTTGAAGATCGGGGTTTTGGACAGGGAAGAGTGGAAGAGACCCAGTACTTC.

This chain uses TRBV29-1 with TRBJ2-5, with TRBD1 as a possible D gene (6 bases). The V end was cut by 3 bases, the J end by 1 base, with 15 bases between. CDR3 length: 15 residues. The germline CDR1 and CDR2 sequences are SQVTM and ANQGSEA. Here the CDR3 DNA reads TGCAGCGTTGACGAGGGGGACGGCTTCCAAGAGACCCAGTACTTC. Its protein is CSVDEGDGFQETQYF.

V gene TRBV19 combines with J gene TRBJ2-7, with D perhaps TRBD1 (9 bases). Germline V CDR1 and CDR2: LNHDA, SQIVND (reference sequence). V gave up 10 bases and J gave up 1 base, with 17 bases separating them. This CDR3 region has 14 residues. The CDR3, as DNA: TGTGCCACTCGCGGGGGGACAGGGTCCTACGAGCAGTACTTC. The encoded protein is CATRGGTGSYEQYF.

Only one count was recorded for this clone. The chain has TRBV19 and TRBJ2-3; D call uncertain. V was cut by 3 bases and J by 1 base, with 11 bases left in between. CDR3 size: 15 residues. Per the germline V gene, CDR1 is LNHDA and CDR2 is SQIVND (reference sequence). The CDR3 sequence is CASSITRGGTDTQYF. For the CDR3, the DNA is TGTGCCAGTAGTATCACACGTGGGGGCACAGATACGCAGTATTTT.

This chain links TRBV11-3 with TRBJ1-1; 7 bases match TRBD1. V shed 5 bases, J shed 2 bases, and the junction held 5 bases outside the gene matches. CDR3 length equals 14 residues. Per germline, CDR1 SGHNT and CDR2 YENEEA. DNA for the CDR3: TGTGCCAGCAGCCTAAGACAGGGAAACACTGAAGCTTTCTTT. This sequence encodes CASSLRQGNTEAFF.

A remark on this clone: Additional DNA sequences in this sample encode the identical CDR3. The chain has TRBV18 and TRBJ1-1; 7 bases are shared with TRBD1. Germline CDR1 is KGHSH and CDR2 is LQKENI. The CDR3 spans 13 residues. V dropped 3 bases and J dropped 3; count of bases not matched to a gene: 1. The CDR3 is CASSPGQDTEAFF. The CDR3 bases are TGTGCCAGCTCACCCGGACAGGACACTGAAGCTTTCTTT.

The chain is built from TRBV27 and TRBJ2-5; 10 bases are shared with TRBD2. This CDR3 is built from 18 residues. J lost 0 bases, V lost 5 bases, and 12 bases had no gene match. Germline lookup yields CDR1 MNHEY and CDR2 SMNVEV (reference sequence). The CDR3 here is CASSLRWTSGYNQETQYF. CDR3 bases: TGTGCCAGCAGTCTCCGGTGGACTAGCGGATACAACCAAGAGACCCAGTACTTC.

This chain uses TRBV11-2 with TRBJ2-7, with no clear D. The CDR3 extends over 14 amino acids. V lost 1 base and J lost 4, with 11 bases in between. Germline loops: CDR1 SGHAT, CDR2 FQNNGV. The chain's CDR3 is CASSLVVSPYEQYF. CDR3 DNA: TGTGCCAGCAGCTTAGTGGTTTCCCCATACGAGCAGTACTTC.